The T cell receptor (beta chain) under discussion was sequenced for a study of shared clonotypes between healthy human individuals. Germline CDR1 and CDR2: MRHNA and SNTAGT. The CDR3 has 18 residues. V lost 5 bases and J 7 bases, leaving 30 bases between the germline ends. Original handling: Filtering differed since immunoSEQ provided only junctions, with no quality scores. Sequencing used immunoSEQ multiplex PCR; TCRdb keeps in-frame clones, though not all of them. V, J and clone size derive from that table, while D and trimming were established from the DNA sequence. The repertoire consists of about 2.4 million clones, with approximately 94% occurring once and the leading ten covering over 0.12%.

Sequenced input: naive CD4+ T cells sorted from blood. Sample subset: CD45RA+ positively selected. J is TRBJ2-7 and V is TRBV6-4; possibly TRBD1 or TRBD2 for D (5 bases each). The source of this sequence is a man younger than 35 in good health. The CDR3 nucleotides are TGTGCCAGCAGTTATCCGGGACGCCGGATCCTCGAAATGAGAGAGCAGTACTTC. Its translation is CASSYPGRRILEMREQYF.